This T cell receptor beta chain was recovered during a study of CD8 T cells in Susac syndrome. Whole-study context: Sequencing included Susac syndrome patients, about 6 of them with active disease and about 8 in remission. Blood was drawn from Susac syndrome patients while they were therapy-naive, on corticosteroids, or on intravenous immunoglobulin alone.

The definition of memory subsets for TEMRA sorting was based on CD27 and CD45RA staining. Sequencing of TCR beta was undertaken in CD8+ and CD4+ T cells derived from blood. An amount of RNA that ranged from roughly 0.5 to 1 ug was reverse transcribed with random hexamers. TCRdb called the immunoSEQ multiplex PCR reads again in MiXCR, with one record for every CDR3 protein. This repertoire shows some 2,000 distinct CDR3 sequences, roughly 77% found once; its top ten account for 11%. V was pared by 3 bases and J by 6 bases, with 4 bases of the junction left unmatched. CDR3 length equals 13 residues. Germline V gene lookup returns CDR1 SGDLS and CDR2 YYNGEE.

This clonotype was obtained from a human donor with Susac syndrome. Sequenced: CD8+ TEMRA cells from PBMCs. Subset denoted: FACS-sorted terminally differentiated effector memory CD8+ T cells re-expressing CD45RA (CD8+ TEMRA). The chain links TRBV9 to TRBJ2-7; TRBD1 matches 9 bases. The CDR3 DNA is TGTGCCAGCAGCGAATCGACAGGGGGCGAGCAGTACTTC. Translating it yields CASSESTGGEQYF. The whole variable domain, filled in from reference TRBV9 and TRBJ2-7, reads DSGVTQTPKHLITATGQRVTLRCSPRSGDLSVYWYQQSLDQGLQFLIQYYNGEERAKGNILERFSAQQFPDLHSELNLSSLELGDSALYFCASSESTGGEQYFGPGTRLTVT.